The clone carrying this T cell receptor (beta chain) was seen a few times. Its antigen is still unknown. This record comes from a study of cytomegalovirus exposure and HLA in healthy donors. The CDR3 sequence is 13 residues long. V dropped 6 bases and J dropped 2 bases, with 10 bases sitting between them. Germline CDR1 MNHNY, CDR2 SVGAGI (reference sequence). Assay: immunoSEQ multiplex PCR; the TCRdb copy retains only in-frame clones and omits some. The sample gives some 170,000 clones, 85% of which show up once; around 2.4% is in the top ten. Findings and caveats of the study: The dataset shows that most TCR sequences were rare, while some public TCRs occurred in many donors.

The V call is TRBV6-6, the J call TRBJ1-2, with D hard to call. The receptor's source is a man aged 25-45 years in good health and CMV-seropositive. The sequencing input was PBMCs. DNA of the CDR3: TGTGCCAGCAGCCCCGAGAAAAACTATGGCTACACCTTC. It codes for CASSPEKNYGYTF.